This T cell receptor (beta chain) appears in the sequencing data of a study of regulatory T cells in long-lasting Graves disease. Regarding the study as a whole: Persistent patients had a count of shared public clonotypes (under 3,000) that exceeded that of new patients (966).

Time point of the sample: persistent/refractory GD, antithyroid drugs over 5 years with positive TRAb. PBMC-extracted RNA yielded the TCR library. EDTA tubes held approximately 8.8 milliliters of peripheral blood from each patient. This clonotype was seen a few times. The antigen is not known. This CDR3 has 15 amino acids. CDR1 DFQATT and CDR2 SNEGSKA come from the germline V gene (reference sequence). With 0 bases clipped from V and 9 bases from J, the junction kept 6 bases outside the gene matches. Arm-PCR of CDR3 regions and iRepertoire HTBI primers were the basis on which TCR beta libraries were built. TCRdb passed the multiplex PCR reads through MiXCR, listing each CDR3 protein once. The sample carries roughly 450,000 distinct CDR3 sequences, about 20% recorded once.

The V and J genes are TRBV20-1 and TRBJ1-6, with 9 positions matching TRBD1. The sequence was collected from a female donor with Graves disease. Specimen: peripheral blood mononuclear cells (PBMCs), collected when the disease was refractory, from a patient treated with antithyroid drugs. CDR3 amino acids: CSARDLTGGGSPLHF. The DNA of the CDR3 is TGCAGTGCTAGAGACCTGACAGGGGGGGGTTCACCCCTCCACTTT.